The 15 T cell receptor beta chains below all came from one sample that was sequenced in a study of blood T cells in healthy people across ages. Next came a second PCR, run for about 6 to 11 cycles, which used a sample-barcoded 5' primer along with a J-beta primer mix. Each CDR3 protein is one row after TCRdb ran MiXCR on the 5' RACE reads. The profile shows approximately 770,000 distinct CDR3 sequences, over 45% of them singletons. The sample was blood. The receptor source for this set is a man in his thirties or forties in good health.

V gene TRBV15 combines with J gene TRBJ2-7; no clear D. V was cut by 1 base and J by 3 bases, with 7 bases left in between. The CDR3 runs 13 residues. Germline V gives CDR1 LNHNV, CDR2 YYDKDF (reference sequence). This CDR3 is CATSRAHGYEQYF. CDR3 DNA: TGTGCCACCAGCAGAGCGCACGGCTACGAGCAGTACTTC.

In DNA form, the CDR3 reads TGCGCCAGCAGTGAGATCGGCGGGAAGAACACCGGGGAGCTGTTTTTT. It encodes CASSEIGGKNTGELFF. V usage is TRBV10-1 and J usage is TRBJ2-2, with D possibly TRBD2 on 6 matching bases. Germline CDR1 reads WNHNN; CDR2 reads SYGVQD (reference sequence). The ends were cut back, 2 bases at V and 1 base at J, with 11 bases in the middle. This CDR3 comprises 16 residues.

The V call is TRBV29-1, the J call TRBJ2-1; D gene ambiguous. V was cut by 4 bases and J by 6 bases, with 16 bases left in between. Germline V gene sequence: CDR1 SQVTM, CDR2 ANQGSEA. The CDR3 is 14 amino acids. The CDR3, as DNA: TGCAGCGTTGGGAGTGTCCGTGGCTTCAATGAGCAGTTCTTC. Translation gives CSVGSVRGFNEQFF.

This clonotype has just a few counts. This chain links TRBV12-3 or TRBV12-4 with TRBJ2-6; D is uncertain. The ends were cut back, 1 base at V and 3 bases at J, with 4 bases in the middle. The CDR3 is 14 amino acids. The CDR3 reads CASSLGFGANVLTF. Here the CDR3 DNA reads TGTGCCAGCAGTTTAGGGTTTGGGGCCAACGTCCTGACTTTC.

A few counts support this clonotype. V gene TRBV29-1 combines with J gene TRBJ2-5, with 7 bases that match TRBD1. This CDR3 is built from 12 residues. The V segment lost 7 bases and the J segment 5 bases; nucleotides outside the gene matches: 7. Germline V gene data show CDR1 as SQVTM and CDR2 as ANQGSEA. Here the CDR3 reads CSADREGETQYF. The DNA for the CDR3 is TGCAGCGCTGACAGGGAAGGGGAGACCCAGTACTTC.

V usage is TRBV29-1 and J usage is TRBJ2-1, with a tentative D call TRBD1 (6 bases). CDR3 length: 17 residues. V was cut by 1 base and J by 5 bases, with 21 bases left in between. Looked up from germline, CDR1 is SQVTM and CDR2 is ANQGSEA. The CDR3 region is CSVEGVIRGPEDNEQFF. The CDR3 DNA reads as TGCAGCGTTGAAGGAGTCATCAGGGGCCCTGAGGACAATGAGCAGTTCTTC.

The genes are TRBV15 and TRBJ1-1; the D gene is possibly TRBD1 (5 bases). The CDR3 has 13 residues. The V and J ends lost 5 bases and 0 bases respectively, with 7 bases between them. Germline lookup yields CDR1 LNHNV and CDR2 YYDKDF (reference sequence). The chain's CDR3 is CATSDRLNTEAFF. DNA for the CDR3: TGTGCCACCAGCGACAGATTGAACACTGAAGCTTTCTTT. Together with reference TRBV15 and TRBJ1-1, the CDR3 gives the full variable domain: DAMVIQNPRYQVTQFGKPVTLSCSQTLNHNVMYWYQQKSSQAPKLLFHYYDKDFNNEADTPDNFQSRRPNTSFCFLDIRSPGLGDTAMYLCATSDRLNTEAFFGQGTRLTVV.

This clonotype showed up just a few times. This sequence joins TRBV11-2 and TRBJ2-1; 7 nucleotides line up with TRBD2. Germline CDR1 and CDR2: SGHAT and FQNNGV. V was pared by 5 bases and J by 2 bases, with 9 bases of the junction left unmatched. This CDR3 contains 16 residues. As DNA, the CDR3 is TGTGCCAGCAGCCGACTAGCAGGAAATCCCTACAATGAGCAGTTCTTC. Residues: CASSRLAGNPYNEQFF. The full variable domain, in which reference TRBV11-2 and TRBJ2-1 provide the parts outside the CDR3, is EAGVAQSPRYKIIEKRQSVAFWCNPISGHATLYWYQQILGQGPKLLIQFQNNGVVDDSQLPKDRFSAERLKGVDSTLKIQPAKLEDSAVYLCASSRLAGNPYNEQFFGPGTRLTVL.

The rearrangement joins TRBV30 to TRBJ2-1; no clear D gene. V lost 5 bases to trimming and J lost 10 bases, with 9 bases between them. The CDR3 is 10 amino acids. Germline lookup yields CDR1 GTSNPN and CDR2 SVGIG (reference sequence). The CDR3: CAWDALEQFF. Written as DNA, the CDR3 is TGTGCCTGGGACGCCCTGGAGCAGTTCTTC.

The chain has TRBV20-1 and TRBJ1-2, with a possible D match to TRBD1 (6 bases). The CDR3 has 12 residues. V lost 6 bases and J 7 bases, leaving 15 bases between the germline ends. Per the germline V gene, CDR1 is DFQATT and CDR2 is SNEGSKA (reference sequence). DNA of the CDR3: TGCAGTGCCCTAACAGGGAAGGGTGGCTACACCTTC. It specifies CSALTGKGGYTF.

A few counts support this clonotype. The V call is TRBV4-3, the J call TRBJ2-7; 9 bases are shared with TRBD1. This CDR3 is 17 amino acids long. V lost 1 base and J lost 1; bases outside the gene matches: 8. Germline assignment: CDR1 LGHNA and CDR2 YSLEER. CDR3 region: CASSQAWSTGGSYEQYF. The CDR3 region has the DNA TGCGCCAGCAGCCAAGCCTGGTCGACAGGGGGGTCCTACGAGCAGTACTTC.

This CDR3 is CASSYSNRMNTEAFF. In DNA form, the CDR3 reads TGTGCCAGCAGTTACTCGAACAGGATGAACACTGAAGCTTTCTTT. The V gene is TRBV6-5, the J gene TRBJ1-1; D possibly corresponds to TRBD1 (5 bases). The CDR3 totals 15 residues. The V gene's germline CDR1 is MNHEY and CDR2 SVGAGI. V was cut by 0 bases and J by 0 bases, with 8 bases left in between.

This clonotype was observed a handful of times. The chain employs TRBV10-3 and TRBJ2-1; D remains unclear. Trimming removed 7 bases from V and 6 bases from J, with 19 bases in between. The germline gives CDR1 ENHRY, CDR2 SYGVKD. The length of the CDR3 is 15 residues. CDR3 protein: CAINPDDLGTNEQFF. DNA of the CDR3: TGTGCCATCAACCCGGACGATTTGGGTACCAATGAGCAGTTCTTC.

The chain combines TRBV7-2 with TRBJ2-3; possible D gene TRBD1, 6 bases. This CDR3 comprises 18 residues. From germline, CDR1 is SGHTA and CDR2 FQGNSA. Trimming left V 4 bases short and J 0 bases short, with 20 bases between. In DNA form, the CDR3 reads TGTGCCAGCAGCTCCCGCCCTCAGACAGGAGGTAGCACAGATACGCAGTATTTT. This gives the protein CASSSRPQTGGSTDTQYF.

The rearrangement uses TRBV29-1 and TRBJ2-2, with no clear D. The V gene lost 0 bases and the J gene lost 4 bases, with 6 bases spanning the gap. The CDR3 loop spans 13 amino acids. In germline, CDR1 is SQVTM, CDR2 ANQGSEA. The CDR3 bases are TGCAGCGTTGAAGATTTGGGCACCGGGGAGCTGTTTTTT. Protein: CSVEDLGTGELFF.